Sequencing of this TCR beta chain was carried out in a study of T cell responses to AZD1222 COVID-19 vaccine. Points from the study as a whole: The repertoires were collected only after the peak T cell response.

Of note for this clone: Its antigen is unidentified.

Sequenced by immunoSEQ multiplex PCR; TCRdb stores in-frame clones only, minus some. The data show roughly 120,000 clones, about 86% seen once. The CDR3 consists of 15 residues. The V segment lost 5 bases and the J segment 7 bases; nucleotides outside the gene matches: 10. CDR1 and CDR2 (germline): PRHDT, FYEKMQ (reference sequence). This receptor was identified in an adult who received the AZD1222 COVID-19 vaccine. The chain joins TRBV13 to TRBJ2-1; 8 nucleotides line up with TRBD2. The sequenced sample was peripheral blood, obtained 28 days after the second AZD1222 dose. The CDR3 sequence: CASSHTGTRWNEQFF. The CDR3 DNA sequence: TGTGCCAGCAGCCACACCGGGACTAGATGGAATGAGCAGTTCTTC.